One sample yielded the 26 T cell receptor beta chains listed below, sequenced in a study. TRBV12-4/TRBJ1-2 clonotypes were amplified with adaptor-ligated barcode primers. TCRdb reprocessed the multiplex PCR reads with MiXCR, giving one entry per CDR3 protein. The sample has about 800 distinct CDR3 sequences, 10% to 15% seen once. The sequenced sample consisted of naive CD4+ T cells sorted from blood. Subset reported: naive CD4+ T cells, CD4+CD45RA+CD25-. The receptors stem from a female donor with breast cancer.

This clonotype is labeled as medium-sized. The J gene is TRBJ1-2, the V gene TRBV12-3 or TRBV12-4, with 7 nucleotides matching TRBD1. There are 12 residues in the CDR3. Trimming took 6 bases from V and 8 from J; bases not matched to a gene: 6. The CDR3 nucleotides read TGTGCCAGCAGGTCTACAGGGGAAGGCTACACCTTC. Residues: CASRSTGEGYTF.

This chain uses TRBV12-3 or TRBV12-4 with TRBJ1-2, with 8 nucleotides matching TRBD1. There are 13 residues in the CDR3. Trimming at V came to 5 bases and at J to 10 bases, leaving 9 bases not matched to a gene. CDR3 DNA: TGTGCCAGCAGTCATCAGGACAGGGATGACTACACCTTC. Amino acid sequence: CASSHQDRDDYTF.

This clonotype is large within its sample. The rearrangement uses TRBV12-3 or TRBV12-4 and TRBJ1-2, with a tentative D call TRBD1 (5 bases). Trimming took off 5 bases at V and 4 bases at J, with 8 bases between the two ends. The CDR3 is 12 residues long. CDR3 coding DNA: TGTGCCAGCAGTCCACAGGTCTATGGCTACACCTTC. Its translation is CASSPQVYGYTF.

This clonotype is judged medium-sized. The CDR3 loop reads CASRESGTGNYGYTF. The CDR3 nucleotides read TGTGCCAGCAGAGAATCCGGGACAGGGAACTATGGCTACACCTTC. The genes are TRBV12-3 or TRBV12-4 and TRBJ1-2, with 9 bases aligning to TRBD1. J gave up 2 bases and V 6 bases, and 7 bases lay outside the gene matches. The CDR3 length is 15 residues.

This clonotype is deemed medium-sized. The V gene is TRBV12-3 or TRBV12-4, the J gene TRBJ1-2, with 9 bases aligning to TRBD1. This CDR3 comprises 16 residues. V lost 5 bases and J lost 4; bases outside the gene matches: 11. Here the CDR3 reads CASSINIAGQGYGYTF. The CDR3, as DNA: TGTGCCAGCAGTATAAACATCGCGGGACAGGGCTATGGCTACACCTTC.

This clonotype was picked up a small number of times. The chain carries TRBV12-3 or TRBV12-4 and TRBJ1-2, with TRBD1 as a possible D gene (5 bases). With 9 bases removed from V and 6 bases from J, the gap between germline ends came to 17 bases. The CDR3 covers 13 residues. As DNA, the CDR3 is TGTGCCAGTACCATAGGGACGACCAATGGCTACACCTTC. Its translation is CASTIGTTNGYTF.

This clonotype is termed medium-sized. The rearrangement joins TRBV12-3 or TRBV12-4 to TRBJ1-2; D is undetermined. Trimming left V 3 bases short and J 5 bases short, with 10 bases between. The CDR3 runs to 13 residues. The CDR3 loop reads CASSLSQEYGYTF. The DNA of the CDR3 is TGTGCCAGCAGTTTGTCGCAGGAGTATGGCTACACCTTC.

This clonotype has a handful of counts. This chain links TRBV12-3 or TRBV12-4 with TRBJ1-2; D unclear. With 3 bases removed from V and 5 bases from J, the gap between germline ends came to 13 bases. CDR3 length: 14 amino acids. The CDR3, as DNA: TGTGCCAGCAGTTTCTACAGACGCGCGTATGGCTACACCTTC. As protein: CASSFYRRAYGYTF.

The V and J genes are TRBV12-3 or TRBV12-4 and TRBJ1-2; TRBD1 aligns across 9 bases. This CDR3 spans 15 amino acids. With V trimmed by 6 bases and J by 2 bases, 7 bases remained unmatched. The CDR3, as DNA: TGTGCCAGCAGCATCAGGGACAGGGTGAACTATGGCTACACCTTC. This gives the protein CASSIRDRVNYGYTF.

Judged by abundance, this clonotype is medium-sized. The chain combines TRBV12-3 or TRBV12-4 with TRBJ1-2, with a tentative D call TRBD1 (6 bases). The CDR3 consists of 15 residues. The V end was cut by 6 bases, the J end by 5 bases, with 19 bases between. The CDR3 is CASSKIQGSNYGYTF. The CDR3 bases are TGTGCCAGCAGCAAAATACAGGGTTCCAATTATGGCTACACCTTC.

By share of the sample, this clonotype is medium-sized. The chain employs TRBV12-3 or TRBV12-4 and TRBJ1-2; weak D call: TRBD1 (5 bases). The V gene lost 6 bases and the J gene lost 4 bases, with 21 bases spanning the gap. There are 16 residues in the CDR3. The CDR3 sequence is CASRSIAQGPGYGYTF. In nucleotides, the CDR3 is TGTGCCAGCAGATCTATCGCCCAGGGCCCAGGCTATGGCTACACCTTC.

This clonotype counts as medium-sized. The V and J genes are TRBV12-3 or TRBV12-4 and TRBJ1-2, with D perhaps matching TRBD1 (6 bases). The CDR3 spans 15 residues. V lost 1 base and J 0 bases, leaving 9 bases between the germline ends. CDR3 protein: CASSLGRTANYGYTF. The DNA for the CDR3 is TGTGCCAGCAGTTTAGGGAGGACAGCTAACTATGGCTACACCTTC.

V and J are TRBV12-3 or TRBV12-4 and TRBJ1-2; maybe TRBD1 (6 bases). Trimming pared 5 bases from V and 4 bases from J, leaving 14 bases between. The CDR3 has 14 residues. CDR3: CASSTGSGSYGYTF. Written as DNA, the CDR3 is TGTGCCAGCAGTACAGGGAGTGGTAGCTATGGCTACACCTTC.

This clonotype is categorized as medium-sized (0.01 to 0.1%). The chain links TRBV12-3 or TRBV12-4 to TRBJ1-2; D is unresolved. The CDR3 contains 13 residues. V lost 3 bases and J 2 bases, leaving 7 bases between the germline ends. CDR3 amino acids: CASSFAENYGYTF. The CDR3, as DNA: TGTGCCAGCAGTTTTGCGGAGAACTATGGCTACACCTTC.

In its sample, this clonotype is medium-sized. The gene calls are TRBV12-3 or TRBV12-4 and TRBJ1-2; possibly TRBD1 for D (5 bases). The V and J ends lost 6 bases and 4 bases respectively, with 9 bases between them. This CDR3 spans 12 amino acids. In nucleotides, the CDR3 is TGTGCCAGCAGAGGGGATGGCTATGGCTACACCTTC. Encoded protein: CASRGDGYGYTF.

In its sample, this clonotype is medium-sized. CDR3: CASSLGRFYGGYTF. CDR3 nucleotide sequence: TGTGCCAGCAGTCTCGGACGGTTCTATGGCGGCTACACCTTC. This chain connects TRBV12-3 or TRBV12-4 to TRBJ1-2, with no clear D. The V end was cut by 5 bases, the J end by 8 bases, with 18 bases between. The CDR3 covers 14 residues.

This clonotype is termed medium-sized (0.01 to 0.1%). J is TRBJ1-2 and V is TRBV12-3 or TRBV12-4; 7 bases agree with TRBD1. V lost 6 bases to trimming and J lost 4 bases; unmatched junction nucleotides: 5. The CDR3 loop spans 13 amino acids. CDR3 sequence (DNA): TGTGCCAGCAGCCTGACAGGGAGCTATGGCTACACCTTC. Translation gives CASSLTGSYGYTF.

By share of the sample, this clonotype is medium-sized. The chain uses TRBV12-3 or TRBV12-4 and TRBJ1-2, with D maybe TRBD1 (6 bases). V shed 6 bases and J shed 6 bases, with 17 bases lying between them. The CDR3 extends over 14 amino acids. The CDR3 DNA follows: TGTGCCAGCAGAGGGAGCTCAGGGGACCATGGCTACACCTTC. Its protein product is CASRGSSGDHGYTF.

By share, this clonotype counts as medium-sized. The chain couples TRBV12-3 or TRBV12-4 to TRBJ1-2; D is perhaps TRBD1 (6 bases). V was cut by 6 bases and J by 2 bases, with 10 bases left in between. The length of the CDR3 is 13 residues. In nucleotides, the CDR3 is TGTGCCAGCAGCCCCGACAGGAACTATGGCTACACCTTC. This sequence encodes CASSPDRNYGYTF.

In its sample, this clonotype ranks as medium-sized. The chain combines TRBV12-3 or TRBV12-4 with TRBJ1-2, with a possible D match to TRBD1 (6 bases). CDR3 size: 14 residues. Trimming pared 5 bases from V and 7 bases from J, leaving 17 bases between. The CDR3 DNA reads as TGTGCCAGCAGTCTACAGGGTCGGACTTTTGGCTACACCTTC. Protein: CASSLQGRTFGYTF.

By its share, this clonotype is medium-sized. The chain couples TRBV12-3 or TRBV12-4 to TRBJ1-2; no clear D. The CDR3 is made up of 13 amino acids. Trimming cost V 3 bases and J 6 bases, with 11 bases left between them. This CDR3 reads CASSLGPGHGYTF. The CDR3 bases are TGTGCCAGCAGTTTGGGCCCCGGGCATGGCTACACCTTC.

By sample fraction, this clonotype is medium-sized (0.01 to 0.1%). This chain connects TRBV12-3 or TRBV12-4 to TRBJ1-2; D is unclear. V was shortened by 6 bases and J by 7 bases, with 15 bases between the two germline ends. CDR3 length equals 13 residues. CDR3 sequence (DNA): TGTGCCAGCAGCCAGCGGACGTCCGTTGGCTACACCTTC. Protein product: CASSQRTSVGYTF.

By sample fraction, this clonotype is medium-sized. This chain links TRBV12-3 or TRBV12-4 with TRBJ1-2, with D possibly matching TRBD1 (5 bases). V shed 5 bases and J shed 6 bases, with 16 bases lying between them. The CDR3 runs to 14 residues. CDR3 region: CASSLRTRTDGYTF. CDR3 DNA: TGTGCCAGCAGTCTGCGGACAAGGACGGATGGCTACACCTTC.

By sample share, this clonotype is large (0.1 to 1%). This rearrangement joins TRBV12-3 or TRBV12-4 to TRBJ1-2, with D maybe TRBD1 (6 bases). The CDR3 is 14 residues long. The ends were cut back, 2 bases at V and 7 bases at J, with 14 bases in the middle. The CDR3 region has the DNA TGTGCCAGCAGTTTAAACAGACAGGATCGTGGCTACACCTTC. Protein product: CASSLNRQDRGYTF.

By sample share, this clonotype is medium-sized (0.01 to 0.1%). This chain uses TRBV12-3 or TRBV12-4 with TRBJ1-2, with a tentative D call TRBD1 (5 bases). The CDR3 extends over 16 amino acids. V gave up 0 bases and J gave up 0 bases, with 11 bases separating them. The CDR3 region is CASSLAGQEANYGYTF. The CDR3 DNA follows: TGTGCCAGCAGTTTAGCGGGGCAGGAAGCTAACTATGGCTACACCTTC.

The chain recombines TRBV12-3 or TRBV12-4 with TRBJ1-2; D uncertain. The CDR3 covers 14 residues. V was cut by 5 bases and J by 6 bases, with 16 bases left in between. CDR3 nucleotide sequence: TGTGCCAGCAGTCCCCGGGGAGGCGGCGATGGCTACACCTTC. It yields the protein CASSPRGGGDGYTF.